This paragraph reports one T cell receptor beta chain. V lost 9 bases, J lost 6 bases, and 5 bases stayed unmatched. Germline lookup yields CDR1 SNHLY and CDR2 FYNNEI. The CDR3 contains 13 residues. Generated by immunoSEQ multiplex PCR, the TCRdb table keeps only in-frame clones and is missing some. The data hold 50,000 to 80,000 clones, with about 98% observed a single time. Before regulatory T cell sorting, thawed PBMCs rested overnight at 37°C in about 200 IU/ml IL-2. This record belongs to a study of Tregs in tolerant kidney transplant recipients. This sample comprised Tregs from blood, obtained before the transplant. The clonotype comes from a human donor who received a combined kidney and bone marrow transplant. J is TRBJ2-3 and V is TRBV2; 11 bases map to TRBD2. CDR3 DNA: TGTGCCAGTACTAGCGGGAGTTACGATACGCAGTATTTT. Translating it yields CASTSGSYDTQYF. The whole variable domain, remainder taken from reference TRBV2 and TRBJ2-3, is EPEVTQTPSHQVTQMGQEVILRCVPISNHLYFYWYRQILGQKVEFLVSFYNNEISEKSEIFDDQFSVERPDGSNFTLKIRSTKLEDSAMYFCASTSGSYDTQYFGPGTRLTVL.